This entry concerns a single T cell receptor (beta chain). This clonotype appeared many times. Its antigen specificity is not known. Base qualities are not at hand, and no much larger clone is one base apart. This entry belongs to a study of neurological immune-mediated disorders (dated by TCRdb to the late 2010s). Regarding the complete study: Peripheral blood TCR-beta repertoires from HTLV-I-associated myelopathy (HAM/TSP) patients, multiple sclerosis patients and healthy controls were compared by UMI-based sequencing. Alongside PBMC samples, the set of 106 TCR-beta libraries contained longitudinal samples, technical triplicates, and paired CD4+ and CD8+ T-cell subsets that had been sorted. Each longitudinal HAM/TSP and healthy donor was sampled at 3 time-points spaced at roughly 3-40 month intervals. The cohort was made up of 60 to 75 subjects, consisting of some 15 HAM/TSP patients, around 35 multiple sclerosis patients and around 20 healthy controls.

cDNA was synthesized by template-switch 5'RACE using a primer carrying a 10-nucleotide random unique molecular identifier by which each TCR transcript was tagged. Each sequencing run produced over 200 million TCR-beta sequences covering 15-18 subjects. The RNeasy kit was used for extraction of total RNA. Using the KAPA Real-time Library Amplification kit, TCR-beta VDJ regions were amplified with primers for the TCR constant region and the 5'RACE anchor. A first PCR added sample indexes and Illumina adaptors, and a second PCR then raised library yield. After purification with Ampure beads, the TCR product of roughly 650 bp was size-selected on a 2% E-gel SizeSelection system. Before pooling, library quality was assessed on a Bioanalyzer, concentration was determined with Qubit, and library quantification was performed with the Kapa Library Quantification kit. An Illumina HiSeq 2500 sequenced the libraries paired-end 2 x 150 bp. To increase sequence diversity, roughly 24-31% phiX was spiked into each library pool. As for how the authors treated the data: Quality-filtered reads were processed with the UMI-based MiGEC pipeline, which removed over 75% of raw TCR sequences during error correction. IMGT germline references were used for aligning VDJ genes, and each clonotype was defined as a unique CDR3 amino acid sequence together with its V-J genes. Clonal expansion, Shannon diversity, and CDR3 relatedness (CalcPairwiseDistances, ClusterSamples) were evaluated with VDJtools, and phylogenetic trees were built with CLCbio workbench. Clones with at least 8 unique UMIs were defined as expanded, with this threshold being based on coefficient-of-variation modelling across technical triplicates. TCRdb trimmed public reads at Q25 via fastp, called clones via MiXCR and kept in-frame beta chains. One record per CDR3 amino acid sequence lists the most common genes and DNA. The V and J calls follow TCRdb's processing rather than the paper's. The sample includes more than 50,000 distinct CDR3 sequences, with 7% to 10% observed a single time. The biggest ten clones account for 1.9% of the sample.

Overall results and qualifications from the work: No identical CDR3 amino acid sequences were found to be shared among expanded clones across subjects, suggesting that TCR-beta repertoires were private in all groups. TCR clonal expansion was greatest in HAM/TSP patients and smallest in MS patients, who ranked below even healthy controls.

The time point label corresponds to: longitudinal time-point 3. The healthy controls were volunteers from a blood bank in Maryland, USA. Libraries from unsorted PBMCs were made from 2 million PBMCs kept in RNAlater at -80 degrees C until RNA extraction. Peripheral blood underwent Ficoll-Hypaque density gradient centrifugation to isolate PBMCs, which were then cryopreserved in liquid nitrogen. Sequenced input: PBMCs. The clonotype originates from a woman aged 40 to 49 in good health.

In nucleotide form, the sequence is TGTGCCAGCAGCTCACAGGGGGATCAGCCCCAGCATTTT. It is translated as CASSSQGDQPQHF. This sequence uses TRBV7-2 and TRBJ1-5, with TRBD1 matching 8 junction bases. Spanning cysteine to phenylalanine, the CDR3 consists of 13 amino acids. Of all the DNA, just the CDR3 is kept, 39 bases in frame from base 1. CDR1 and CDR2 are drawn from the germline V gene: SGHTA, FQGNSA. The junction shows trimming of 4 bases on V and 5 bases on J, and the gene matches do not reach 1 base of it.